The 27 T cell receptor beta chains given below trace back to one sample, sequenced in a study of pediatric ulcerative colitis (dated by TCRdb to between 2018 and 2021). During colonoscopy, one to two pinch biopsies were obtained from the rectum for research. Preparation of the library involved the immunoSEQ multiplex PCR assay. The clones in this table, taken by TCRdb from immuneACCESS, are in-frame only. Not every clone is retained; where verified, under half of the shortfall comes from an unresolved V gene, and the cause of the rest is unknown. This sample is represented by around 36,000 clones; roughly 81% of them were singletons. Jointly, the top ten make up 1.1% of the sample. The sample consisted of gut tissue. The receptors come from a boy younger than 18 with mild ulcerative colitis.

This chain uses TRBV5-1 with TRBJ1-1, with D tentatively TRBD1 (6 bases). Trimming pared 7 bases from V and 3 bases from J, leaving 16 bases between. CDR3 length equals 14 residues. CDR1 is SGHRS, CDR2 YFSETQ, per germline. The CDR3 bases are TGCGCCAGCTCACCAGGGGCGGGGGACACTGAAGCTTTCTTT. Amino acids: CASSPGAGDTEAFF. Together with reference TRBV5-1 and TRBJ1-1, the CDR3 gives the full variable domain: KAGVTQTPRYLIKTRGQQVTLSCSPISGHRSVSWYQQTPGQGLQFLFEYFSETQRNKGNFPGRFSGRQFSNSRSEMNVSTLELGDSALYLCASSPGAGDTEAFFGQGTRLTVV.

This chain joins TRBV27 and TRBJ1-2; D not resolved. The CDR3 has 12 residues. The V end was cut by 9 bases, the J end by 4 bases, with 12 bases between. Germline V CDR1 and CDR2: MNHEY, SMNVEV (reference sequence). The CDR3 reads CASRTAFYGYTF. As DNA, the CDR3 is TGTGCCAGTCGGACGGCCTTCTATGGCTACACCTTC.

The chain carries TRBV6-4 and TRBJ2-1; D is unclear. CDR1 is MRHNA, CDR2 SNTAGT, per germline. The CDR3 has 14 amino acids. Trimming cost V 0 bases and J 4 bases, with 7 bases left between them. The DNA of the CDR3 is TGTGCCAGCAGTGACTCTTACGGATACAATGAGCAGTTCTTC. Translating it yields CASSDSYGYNEQFF.

Comment on this clone: Different DNA sequences within this sample yield the same CDR3. The V and J genes are TRBV5-8 and TRBJ1-2, with 7 nucleotides matching TRBD1. V lost 4 bases and J lost 5; bases outside the gene matches: 5. Germline CDR1 and CDR2: SGHTS and YDEGEE. CDR3 length: 13 amino acids. CDR3 protein: CASSPGQLYGYTF. The CDR3 region has the DNA TGTGCCAGCAGCCCGGGACAGCTATATGGCTACACCTTC.

The rearrangement uses TRBV30 and TRBJ1-5; maybe TRBD1 (6 bases). Germline CDR1 GTSNPN, CDR2 SVGIG (reference sequence). The CDR3 is 15 residues long. Trimming cost V 5 bases and J 4 bases, with 18 bases left between them. As DNA, the CDR3 is TGTGCCTGGGGAAAGGACAGTCTTGTTAATCAGCCCCAGCATTTT. This translates into CAWGKDSLVNQPQHF.

The V gene is TRBV7-3, the J gene TRBJ2-5; perhaps TRBD2 as D (6 bases). CDR3 length: 13 residues. Deletions cut 1 base from V and 5 bases from J, with 8 bases between. Looked up from germline, CDR1 is SGHTA and CDR2 is FQGTGA. In DNA, the CDR3 is TGTGCCAGCAGCTTAAGCGGGGTCGAGACCCAGTACTTC. The encoded protein is CASSLSGVETQYF. Using reference TRBV7-3 and TRBJ2-5 for the parts outside the CDR3, the full variable domain is GAGVSQTPSNKVTEKGKYVELRCDPISGHTALYWYRQSLGQGPEFLIYFQGTGAADDSGLPNDRFFAVRPEGSVSTLKIQRTERGDSAVYLCASSLSGVETQYFGPGTRLLVL.

V is TRBV7-9 and J is TRBJ1-1; possible D gene TRBD1, 5 bases. Per the germline V gene, CDR1 is SEHNR and CDR2 is FQNEAQ (reference sequence). Trimming cost V 1 base and J 3 bases, with 12 bases left between them. This CDR3 spans 15 amino acids. CDR3 in amino acids: CASSLVEGLDTEAFF. CDR3 bases: TGTGCCAGCAGCTTAGTTGAGGGGCTAGACACTGAAGCTTTCTTT.

V and J are TRBV5-6 and TRBJ1-1, with 8 nucleotides matching TRBD1. The V gene end was trimmed by 1 base and the J gene end by 9 bases; junction bases not matched to a gene: 5. The V gene's germline CDR1 is SGHDT and CDR2 YYEEEE. This CDR3 is built from 13 residues. The CDR3 DNA reads TGTGCCAGCAGCTTGCCCGGACAGGGTAAAGCTTTCTTT. It is translated as CASSLPGQGKAFF.

The rearrangement links TRBV18 to TRBJ1-1, with a weak D call TRBD1 (5 bases). V was trimmed by 3 bases and J by 10 bases, leaving 24 bases between them. This CDR3 contains 16 residues. In germline, CDR1 is KGHSH, CDR2 LQKENI. The CDR3: CASSPIPPGTSNPAFF. CDR3 sequence (DNA): TGTGCCAGCTCACCTATCCCACCCGGGACCTCAAACCCAGCTTTCTTT. The whole variable domain, remainder taken from reference TRBV18 and TRBJ1-1, is NAGVMQNPRHLVRRRGQEARLRCSPMKGHSHVYWYRQLPEEGLKFMVYLQKENIIDESGMPKERFSAEFPKEGPSILRIQQVVRGDSAAYFCASSPIPPGTSNPAFFGQGTRLTVV.

This clone was seen only once. This sequence joins TRBV30 and TRBJ1-1, with TRBD1 matching over 7 bases. Germline lookup yields CDR1 GTSNPN and CDR2 SVGIG (reference sequence). The CDR3 has 13 residues. The J segment lost 1 base and the V segment lost 4 bases, leaving 3 bases of the junction unmatched. CDR3 bases: TGTGCCTGGATGGGACAGTCGAACACTGAAGCTTTCTTT. Translated: CAWMGQSNTEAFF.

About this clone itself: The sample has other DNA sequences that encode this CDR3 too. This chain links TRBV4-1 with TRBJ1-2, with TRBD1 matching over 8 bases. From germline, CDR1 is MGHRA and CDR2 YSYEKL. With V trimmed by 0 bases and J by 5 bases, 5 bases remained unmatched. This CDR3 is built from 15 residues. Here the CDR3 DNA reads TGCGCCAGCAGCCAAGATCCAAACAGGGGGTATGGCTACACCTTC. It encodes CASSQDPNRGYGYTF.

DNA for the CDR3: TGCGCCAGCAGCCCTACGACAGGCAAACTGTTTTTT. It encodes CASSPTTGKLFF. The V call is TRBV5-1, the J call TRBJ1-4; TRBD1 might be the D (6 bases). Germline V lookup: CDR1 SGHRS, CDR2 YFSETQ. V was shortened by 4 bases and J by 11 bases, with 12 bases between the two germline ends. The CDR3 extends over 12 amino acids. The full variable domain, with the rest looked up from reference TRBV5-1 and TRBJ1-4, is KAGVTQTPRYLIKTRGQQVTLSCSPISGHRSVSWYQQTPGQGLQFLFEYFSETQRNKGNFPGRFSGRQFSNSRSEMNVSTLELGDSALYLCASSPTTGKLFFGSGTQLSVL.

The rearrangement links TRBV6-5 to TRBJ1-3; D unresolved. CDR1 is MNHEY, CDR2 SVGAGI, per germline. CDR3 length: 14 residues. The V end lost 2 bases, the J end lost 4 bases, and 9 bases lay between the germline ends. The CDR3 here is CASSYTLGGNTIYF. For the CDR3, the DNA is TGTGCCAGCAGTTACACCCTAGGAGGAAACACCATATATTTT.

The chain couples TRBV19 to TRBJ2-3; tentatively, D is TRBD1 (5 bases). V was cut by 6 bases and J by 4 bases, with 14 bases left in between. The CDR3 consists of 14 residues. Germline CDR1 is LNHDA and CDR2 is SQIVND (reference sequence). CDR3 nucleotide sequence: TGTGCCAGTAGGGAAACCAGGGCCGCAGATACGCAGTATTTT. It is translated as CASRETRAADTQYF. The variable domain in full, with the rest retrieved from reference TRBV19 and TRBJ2-3, is DGGITQSPKYLFRKEGQNVTLSCEQNLNHDAMYWYRQDPGQGLRLIYYSQIVNDFQKGDIAEGYSVSREKKESFPLTVTSAQKNPTAFYLCASRETRAADTQYFGPGTRLTVL.

V gene TRBV11-3 combines with J gene TRBJ2-5; tentatively, D is TRBD2 (6 bases). The V end lost 1 base, the J end lost 2 bases, and 8 bases lay between the germline ends. CDR1 is SGHNT, CDR2 YENEEA, per germline. The CDR3 has 14 residues. The CDR3 region is CASSLAGGQETQYF. CDR3 DNA: TGTGCCAGCAGCTTAGCTGGGGGGCAAGAGACCCAGTACTTC.

The chain carries TRBV5-4 and TRBJ1-2; 7 bases line up with TRBD1. V shed 1 base, J shed 1 base, and the junction held 4 bases outside the gene matches. The CDR3 extends over 15 amino acids. The V gene's germline CDR1 is SGHNT and CDR2 YYREEE (reference sequence). The CDR3 region has the DNA TGTGCCAGCAGCTTGCCGCAGGGGGTTAACTATGGCTACACCTTC. Protein product: CASSLPQGVNYGYTF.

The chain has TRBV11-3 and TRBJ2-5; perhaps TRBD1 as D (6 bases). V lost 4 bases to trimming and J lost 5 bases, with 11 bases between them. Germline lookup yields CDR1 SGHNT and CDR2 YENEEA. CDR3 length: 13 amino acids. The CDR3 bases are TGTGCCAGCAGCTCGAGGGGGTCGGAGACCCAGTACTTC. This encodes CASSSRGSETQYF. The full variable domain, completed using reference TRBV11-3 and TRBJ2-5, is EAGVVQSPRYKIIEKKQPVAFWCNPISGHNTLYWYLQNLGQGPELLIRYENEEAVDDSQLPKDRFSAERLKGVDSTLKIQPAELGDSAVYLCASSSRGSETQYFGPGTRLLVL.

This CDR3 reads CASSRGTGGFEQYF. Here the CDR3 DNA reads TGTGCCAGCTCTCGCGGGACAGGGGGTTTCGAGCAGTACTTC. V gene TRBV6-1 combines with J gene TRBJ2-7, with TRBD1 matching 11 bases. Germline loops: CDR1 MNHNS, CDR2 SASEGT. The trim removed 8 bases at V and 6 bases at J, leaving 9 bases unmatched. This CDR3 spans 14 amino acids.

This sequence joins TRBV7-9 and TRBJ1-1; no clear D gene. The V end lost 8 bases, the J end lost 0 bases, and 4 bases lay between the germline ends. From germline, CDR1 is SEHNR and CDR2 FQNEAQ (reference sequence). This CDR3 contains 11 residues. The CDR3 protein is CASVLNTEAFF. The CDR3, as DNA: TGTGCCAGCGTCTTGAACACTGAAGCTTTCTTT. Filled out from reference TRBV7-9 and TRBJ1-1, the complete variable domain reads DTGVSQNPRHKITKRGQNVTFRCDPISEHNRLYWYRQTLGQGPEFLTYFQNEAQLEKSRLLSDRFSAERPKGSFSTLEIQRTEQGDSAMYLCASVLNTEAFFGQGTRLTVV.

The rearrangement links TRBV5-1 to TRBJ1-1, with 7 bases identical to TRBD1. This CDR3 contains 18 residues. The junction had 15 bases not matched to a gene; V was cut back by 2 bases and J by 2 bases. Germline CDR1 is SGHRS and CDR2 is YFSETQ. CDR3 loop: CASSFRPTGRLVNTEAFF. CDR3 coding DNA: TGCGCCAGCAGCTTTCGTCCGACAGGGAGGCTGGTCAACACTGAAGCTTTCTTT.

The chain carries TRBV30 and TRBJ1-6; unclear D gene. Trimming took 3 bases from V and 7 from J, leaving 19 bases between them. Germline V gene lookup returns CDR1 GTSNPN and CDR2 SVGIG (reference sequence). The CDR3 covers 16 residues. The CDR3 loop reads CAWSTRERIWNSPLHF. For the CDR3, the DNA is TGTGCCTGGAGCACGAGGGAGCGCATATGGAATTCACCCCTCCACTTT. Looking up the rest from reference TRBV30 and TRBJ1-6 gives the full variable domain: SQTIHQWPATLVQPVGSPLSLECTVEGTSNPNLYWYRQAAGRGLQLLFYSVGIGQISSEVPQNLSASRPQDRQFILSSKKLLLSDSGFYLCAWSTRERIWNSPLHFGNGTRLTVT.

The chain is built from TRBV6-6 and TRBJ2-1; no clear D gene. The V end lost 0 bases, the J end lost 7 bases, and 13 bases lay between the germline ends. CDR1 and CDR2 from the germline V gene are MNHNY and SVGAGI (reference sequence). The CDR3 runs 15 residues. The CDR3 reads CASSYSTARTNEQFF. For the CDR3, the DNA is TGTGCCAGCAGTTACTCGACGGCGAGGACGAATGAGCAGTTCTTC.

Only a few counts were recorded for this clone. The rearrangement joins TRBV6-1 to TRBJ1-2; D ambiguous. Germline CDR1 reads MNHNS; CDR2 reads SASEGT. CDR3 length: 13 residues. The V end was cut by 6 bases, the J end by 3 bases, with 11 bases between. CDR3 protein: CASRGRFDYGYTF. The CDR3 DNA reads as TGTGCCAGCAGAGGCCGTTTTGACTATGGCTACACCTTC.

The chain is built from TRBV5-4 and TRBJ2-3, with 9 bases matching TRBD1. Germline V lookup: CDR1 SGHNT, CDR2 YYREEE (reference sequence). With V trimmed by 4 bases and J by 2 bases, 11 bases remained unmatched. The CDR3 is 17 amino acids. The CDR3 sequence is CASSLLTGGADTDTQYF. CDR3 DNA: TGTGCCAGCAGCCTCTTAACAGGGGGCGCGGACACAGATACGCAGTATTTT.

The rearrangement links TRBV5-5 to TRBJ1-1; 10 bases map to TRBD1. Germline-derived CDR1 and CDR2 are SGHKS and YYEKEE (reference sequence). The CDR3 has 15 residues. After removal of 4 bases from V and 0 bases from J, the junction contained 3 bases not matched to a gene. CDR3 in amino acids: CASSRGQGMNTEAFF. The CDR3 nucleotides are TGTGCCAGCAGCCGGGGACAGGGGATGAACACTGAAGCTTTCTTT.

V is TRBV5-8 and J is TRBJ1-1; the match to TRBD1 covers 7 bases. Germline V lookup: CDR1 SGHTS, CDR2 YDEGEE. With V trimmed by 0 bases and J by 12 bases, 2 bases remained unmatched. This CDR3 region has 11 residues. This CDR3 reads CASSLVDRTFF. CDR3 coding DNA: TGTGCCAGCAGCTTGGTGGACAGGACTTTCTTT.

V is TRBV5-6 and J is TRBJ2-1, with a tentative D call TRBD1 (6 bases). The CDR3 runs 15 residues. V lost 3 bases to trimming and J lost 7 bases, with 17 bases between them. CDR1 is SGHDT, CDR2 YYEEEE, per germline. In nucleotides, the CDR3 is TGTGCCAGCAGCTGGGGACCTCTAAGGGGGAATGAGCAGTTCTTC. Its translation: CASSWGPLRGNEQFF. Based on the CDR3 plus reference TRBV5-6 and TRBJ2-1, the full variable domain is DAGVTQSPTHLIKTRGQQVTLRCSPKSGHDTVSWYQQALGQGPQFIFQYYEEEERQRGNFPDRFSGHQFPNYSSELNVNALLLGDSALYLCASSWGPLRGNEQFFGPGTRLTVL.